The subject of this entry is one T cell receptor beta chain. V lost 7 bases, J lost 6 bases, and 17 bases stayed unmatched. From germline, CDR1 is MNHEY and CDR2 SMNVEV (reference sequence). CDR3 size: 18 residues. This sample is drawn from a study of shared clonotypes between healthy human individuals. Study-level background: There were three CD4 naive, three CD4 memory, two CD8 naive and one CD8 memory plates per donor.

Subsets obtained from CD4+ cells comprised CD45RA+ naive and CD45RA-negative memory cells. On sorted subsets, replicate PCRs used about 200 ng DNA, or approximately 33,000 T cell genomes. Profiling relied on immunoSEQ multiplex PCR, and the TCRdb table lists in-frame clones only, not all of them. The top ten clones hold over 1% of a sample with over 1.4 million clones, around 97% of them seen once. The sample comprised naive CD4+ T cells sorted from blood. Regarding subset: CD45RA+ positively selected. This rearrangement joins TRBV27 to TRBJ2-7, with 14 bases lining up with TRBD2. The clonotype was recovered from a man aged 30 to 39 in good health. The CDR3 region has the DNA TGTGCCAGCACCCTCCGGGCGACTAGCGGGAGGGCCGCGGCCGAGCAGTACTTC. Amino acid sequence: CASTLRATSGRAAAEQYF.